Listed here are 6 T cell receptor beta chains from one sample, sequenced in a study of shared clonotypes between healthy human individuals. The table came from immunoSEQ multiplex PCR; TCRdb's copy has only in-frame clones and leaves some out. The sample carries 2.3 million or so clones, over 90% recorded once. Sequenced material: naive CD4+ T cells from PBMCs. Subset indicated: CD45RA+ positively selected. All receptors derive from a man between 18 and 29 years old in good health. Some clones in this sample may be carry-over from other donors' samples.

This clone was counted a single time. This rearrangement joins TRBV23-1 to TRBJ2-1; 8 bases are shared with TRBD2. TRBV23-1 is an ORF, and what it does is uncertain. CDR3 length equals 21 residues. V was pared by 2 bases and J by 0 bases, with 18 bases of the junction left unmatched. CDR3 coding DNA: TGCGCCAGCAGTCAAATCCGGGCACCTTGGACTAGCCTAAGCTCCTACAATGAGCAGTTCTTC. It is translated as CASSQIRAPWTSLSSYNEQFF.

The chain joins TRBV5-4 to TRBJ2-5, with 9 bases that match TRBD1. The trim removed 4 bases at V and 5 bases at J, leaving 9 bases unmatched. This CDR3 spans 15 amino acids. Germline CDR1 SGHNT, CDR2 YYREEE (reference sequence). The CDR3 bases are TGTGCCAGCAGCCCGATACAGGGGGCCGGGGAGACCCAGTACTTC. This sequence encodes CASSPIQGAGETQYF. Based on the CDR3 plus reference TRBV5-4 and TRBJ2-5, the full variable domain is ETGVTQSPTHLIKTRGQQVTLRCSSQSGHNTVSWYQQALGQGPQFIFQYYREEENGRGNFPPRFSGLQFPNYSSELNVNALELDDSALYLCASSPIQGAGETQYFGPGTRLLVL.

As concerns this clone: This sample also contains other DNA sequences that code for the same CDR3. The chain joins TRBV7-3 to TRBJ2-7; TRBD2 aligns across 7 bases. V lost 5 bases and J lost 4; bases outside the gene matches: 5. The CDR3 is made up of 13 amino acids. Looked up from germline, CDR1 is SGHTA and CDR2 is FQGTGA. The CDR3 spells CASSPGRTYEQYF. For the CDR3, the DNA is TGTGCCAGCAGCCCCGGGAGGACTTACGAGCAGTACTTC.

J is TRBJ1-1 and V is TRBV7-8; maybe TRBD1 (5 bases). The V gene lost 3 bases and the J gene lost 0 bases, with 11 bases spanning the gap. The CDR3 has 15 residues. The germline gives CDR1 SGHVS, CDR2 FQNEAQ. CDR3: CASSLEGLMNTEAFF. CDR3 coding DNA: TGTGCCAGCAGCTTGGAGGGACTTATGAACACTGAAGCTTTCTTT.

With regard to this clone: This sample includes further DNA sequences coding for the same CDR3. The rearrangement links TRBV5-1 to TRBJ2-2; maybe TRBD2 (6 bases). CDR3 size: 15 residues. CDR1 and CDR2 (germline): SGHRS, YFSETQ. The V and J ends lost 0 bases and 4 bases respectively, with 10 bases between them. The CDR3 is CASSLELAGTGELFF. The CDR3 bases are TGCGCCAGCAGCTTGGAACTAGCTGGCACCGGGGAGCTGTTTTTT.

This chain joins TRBV5-4 and TRBJ2-1, with 9 bases aligning to TRBD2. Unmatched junction bases numbered 11, after V lost 1 base and J lost 3 bases. Germline V gene lookup returns CDR1 SGHNT and CDR2 YYREEE (reference sequence). CDR3 length equals 18 residues. The CDR3 nucleotides are TGTGCCAGCAGCTTGTCTGTGACTAGCGGCGGTCTCTACAATGAGCAGTTCTTC. This translates into CASSLSVTSGGLYNEQFF.